This TCR beta chain was recovered during a study of T cell repertoires in cytomegalovirus infection (dated by TCRdb to about 2019). In terms of the full investigation: Peptide stimulations targeted recently identified HLA-C-restricted CMV epitopes, whose presentation resists viral immunomodulation, together with well-studied HLA-B-restricted epitopes. Because public TCR beta signatures pointed to carriage of CMV infection together with the matching HLA type, the HLA type of each donor mattered for the analysis. Study-wide findings and limitations: Cumulative frequency of public TCR beta family members discriminated carriers of CMV infection plus the relevant HLA type in this cohort and an independent approximately 370-donor cohort. In the ex vivo response, HLA-C-restricted CMV-specific TCR beta clonotypes were dominant, and in two of eight donors the single most frequent clonotype came from this HLA-C-restricted group.

In the paper's terms, the treatment or condition label means: in vitro stimulation with specific CMV peptide epitopes to enrich CMV-specific T cells. For CDR1 and CDR2, the germline V gene lists LGHNA and YSLEER. Its CDR3 holds 14 amino acids, cysteine through phenylalanine. Just CDR3 DNA is preserved here, 42 bases in frame from base 1. V drops 0 bases and J drops 6 bases, leaving 10 bases in between. For sequencing, an Illumina HiSeq 1500 was employed. TCRdb applied fastp at Q25 and MiXCR to the public reads, then kept only in-frame beta chains. Identical CDR3 proteins give one entry, which carries the most common genes and DNA. This sample gives about half a million distinct CDR3 sequences in total; roughly a third of them show up just once. The ten top clones hold about 17% of the sample. On this clonotype: Its antigen is still unknown. No much larger clonotype is one base removed from it; base qualities were not supplied.

The receptor was isolated from a human donor in good health (CMV status not recorded). Some clones in this sample may be carry-over from other donors' samples. The V and J segments used are TRBV4-3 and TRBJ2-3, with the D segment identity uncertain. This sample comprised cultured PBMCs, obtained from culture after CMV antigen stimulation. The bases read TGCGCCAGCAGCCAAGACTACTTCTGTGATACGCAGTATTTT. It specifies CASSQDYFCDTQYF.